Only a few counts were recorded for the clone carrying this TCR beta chain. This record belongs to a study of T-cell reconstitution after alpha-beta-depleted transplantation in children. This CDR3 comprises 11 residues. The germline V gene has CDR1 DFQATT and CDR2 SNEGSKA (reference sequence). Between the trimmed V and J ends, which lost 0 bases and 10 bases, there was a span of 7 bases. The authors prepared the TCRbeta library with unique molecular identifiers. Via MiXCR, TCRdb re-called the PCR reads, giving one row per CDR3 protein. The table records approximately 590,000 distinct CDR3 sequences, 10% of them present only once.

The chain uses TRBV20-1 and TRBJ2-1; D call uncertain. The TCR originated in a human donor who donated a stem cell graft to a child with acute myeloid leukemia. This material consisted of PBMCs from the stem cell graft donor, taken from the stem cell graft. The CDR3 spells CSARDQREQFF. CDR3 in DNA: TGCAGTGCTAGAGATCAAAGGGAGCAGTTCTTC.